This T cell receptor (beta chain) was captured by sequencing in a study of T cell changes during pregnancy in multiple sclerosis. Repertoires were generated with immunoSEQ multiplex PCR, while TCRdb's copy carries only in-frame clones and drops some. This sample has fewer than 60,000 clones, with about 90% found just once. CDR3 size: 16 residues. V was pared by 0 bases and J by 2 bases, with 5 bases of the junction left unmatched. Germline loops: CDR1 MNHEY, CDR2 SMNVEV (reference sequence). The receptor was derived from a female donor with multiple sclerosis, enrolled in a pregnancy study. The rearrangement uses TRBV27 and TRBJ2-7; 9 bases fit TRBD2. This sample comprised CD8+ T cells from peripheral blood mononuclear cells, obtained after pregnancy. CDR3 in amino acids: CASSLSALAGTYEQYF. The CDR3 nucleotides read TGTGCCAGCAGTTTATCAGCCCTAGCGGGGACCTACGAGCAGTACTTC.